This T cell receptor beta chain comes out of a study of OX40 agonist ivuxolimab in advanced cancers. Study-wide findings and caveats: More expanded clones were seen, on average, in CD8+ T cells than in CD4+. Low levels of normalized T-cell clonal expansion also appeared in some nonresponders.

This table comes from immunoSEQ multiplex PCR, and its TCRdb copy is limited to in-frame clones, with some not included. Of 50,000 to 65,000 clones in the sample, 75% to 90% were seen once. Details on this clone: The antigen is not known.

The CDR3 covers 16 residues. CDR1 and CDR2 from the germline V gene are SGHAT and FQNNGV. V lost 3 bases and J lost 2, with 14 bases in between. The sequencing used CD4+ or CD8+ T cells sorted from blood, collected in a trial of the OX40 agonist ivuxolimab. The rearrangement links TRBV11-2 to TRBJ2-1, with D maybe TRBD2 (6 bases). This sequence was found in an adult with an advanced solid tumor such as melanoma, head and neck, liver or kidney cancer. The DNA for the CDR3 is TGTGCCAGCAGCTTGTCCGGCGGGAACCCCTACAATGAGCAGTTCTTC. Protein product: CASSLSGGNPYNEQFF.